The present entry profiles one T cell receptor beta chain with its context. This entry belongs to a study of control samples from healthy donors and cancer patients. The length of the CDR3 is 15 residues. CDR1 is MNHNS and CDR2 is SASEGT in the germline V gene. Trimming stripped 3 bases from V and 9 bases from J, with 18 bases between. The table came from immunoSEQ multiplex PCR; TCRdb's copy has only in-frame clones and leaves some out. This table holds approximately 150,000 clones, under 96% found once. The clonotype originates from a woman aged 25 to 39 in good health. Sequencing input: blood. The chain couples TRBV6-1 to TRBJ2-1; D might be TRBD2 (6 bases). CDR3 DNA sequence: TGTGCCAGCAGTGAGGGGACTTCTAACAGAGGTGAGCAGTTCTTC. It specifies CASSEGTSNRGEQFF.